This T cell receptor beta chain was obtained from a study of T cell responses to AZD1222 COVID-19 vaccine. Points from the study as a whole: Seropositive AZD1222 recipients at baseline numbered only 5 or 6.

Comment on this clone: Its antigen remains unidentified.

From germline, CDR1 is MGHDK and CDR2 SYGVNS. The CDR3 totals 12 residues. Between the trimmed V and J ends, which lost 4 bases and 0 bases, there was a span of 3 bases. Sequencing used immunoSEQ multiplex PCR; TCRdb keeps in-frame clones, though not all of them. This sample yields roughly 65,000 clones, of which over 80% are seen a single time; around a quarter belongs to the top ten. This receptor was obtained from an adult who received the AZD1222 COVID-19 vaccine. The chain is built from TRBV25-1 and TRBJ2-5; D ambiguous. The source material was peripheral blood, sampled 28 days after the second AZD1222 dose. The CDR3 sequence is CASSANQETQYF. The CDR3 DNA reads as TGTGCCAGCAGTGCAAACCAAGAGACCCAGTACTTC.